This T cell receptor (beta chain) is drawn from a study of cytomegalovirus exposure and HLA in healthy donors. General study points: According to a later analysis, TCR clusters from the first cohort tended to co-occur in the approximately 130 validation repertoires.

Trimming took 4 bases from V and 4 from J, leaving 16 bases between them. CDR3 length: 15 residues. The germline gives CDR1 SGHRS, CDR2 YFSETQ. Produced via immunoSEQ multiplex PCR; TCRdb's table is partial and in-frame only. The profile covers about 200,000 clones, with 84% appearing a single time and 13% taken by the ten largest. In regard to this clone: Its antigen is not known.

What was sequenced was PBMCs. V is TRBV5-1 and J is TRBJ2-3, with D possibly TRBD2 on 6 matching bases. The sequence came from a woman aged 25 to 39 in good health and CMV-seropositive. The chain's CDR3 is CASSPGWEEADTQYF. The CDR3 DNA follows: TGCGCCAGCAGCCCCGGGTGGGAGGAAGCAGATACGCAGTATTTT.